Given below is one TCR beta chain in context. Its recognized antigen is unknown. Base qualities are not recorded, but no much larger clone differs from it by a single base. This sample was taken from a study of blood T cell repertoires in COVID-19 (dated by TCRdb to about 2020). Context from the whole study: Samples covering the acute and convalescent phases of COVID-19 were provided by collaborators in the United States, Italy and Spain. The prospective study material was composed of cDNA or gDNA derived from T cells, B-cell-depleted T cells, or PBMCs. The dataset comprised deeply sampled blood TCRbeta repertoires from subjects exposed to, actively infected with, or recovered from COVID-19. A freely available public database, intended as a resource for researchers studying the immune response to SARS-CoV-2, is where the repertoires were released. Samples were obtained from the ongoing ImmuneRACE study (first 160 participants) and from over a thousand subjects provided by 6 global collaborators. Sample metadata almost always included a de-identified subject ID, COVID-19 status, age in years and sex. Where HLA class I and class II types were available, the types were taken from metadata supplied by the sample provider, not from assay-based typing.

In the prospective study, participants were roughly 18 to 100 years old, resided in fewer than 25 geographic areas of the United States, and were enrolled through a virtual design. In the prospective study, participants were assigned to cohorts based on the clinical history participants reported in a screening survey and a study questionnaire. For ImmuneRACE Cohort 3, a participant was defined as recovered based on two consecutive negative NP/OP PCR tests, clearance by a healthcare professional, or resolution of symptoms. Each participant in the prospective study had whole blood, serum and a nasopharyngeal or oropharyngeal swab collected by mobile phlebotomists. Prospective study participants could optionally give additional blood draws and questionnaires over an approximately 2-month period. Before DNA extraction, prospective study blood samples were shipped either frozen or at room temperature.

TCRbeta CDR3 regions were amplified from genomic DNA by means of the immunoSEQ Assay, a bias-controlled multiplex PCR. The paper's data handling went like this. Nucleated cell counts per sample were estimated from amplification of reference gene primers within the assay. To quantify the absolute abundance of each unique TCRbeta CDR3 rearrangement, sequence reads were collapsed and filtered. For each sample, productive Simpson clonality was calculated by taking the square root of Simpson's diversity index across productive rearrangements. TCRdb mirrors the immuneACCESS table, restricted to in-frame sequences. Some clones are absent from its copies; in checked studies, under half trace to an unresolved V gene, and the reason for the others is unknown. From that table come the V and J calls and clone size; the DNA was used to work out D and trimming. This sample is represented by more than 250,000 clones; 87% of them were singletons. The ten largest clonotypes hold 5.5% to 7% of the sample.

The full study reports these points: The amount of clinical and demographic metadata varied by source and participant and was provided uncurated.

Sequenced: PBMCs or T cells enriched from blood (not recorded which). This sequence was found in a middle-aged woman who had recovered from COVID-19.

The CDR3 sequence is CASSPDRSGNTEAFF. The nucleotide sequence reads TGTGCCAGCTCCCCTGACAGGAGCGGGAACACTGAAGCTTTCTTT. The V and J genes are TRBV18 and TRBJ1-1; D gene: possibly TRBD1, on 6 matching bases. The CDR3 runs 15 residues from the cysteine to the phenylalanine. The CDR3 DNA has 45 bases and is translated from base 1. Looking up the germline V gene yields CDR1 KGHSH and CDR2 LQKENI. V loses 6 bases, J loses 1 base, and the germline ends lie 15 bases apart.